These 20 T cell receptor beta chains came from one sample sequenced in a study of chronic HIV infection and antiretroviral therapy. TCRdb passed the 5' RACE reads through MiXCR, listing each CDR3 protein once. Among about 48,000 distinct CDR3 sequences listed, over 15% were seen once. What was sequenced was peripheral blood. These receptor sequences come from an adult who had HIV and had not received antiretroviral therapy, or was an uninfected healthy control (not recorded which).

V usage is TRBV4-1 and J usage is TRBJ1-1, with D tentatively TRBD1 (5 bases). The CDR3 is 14 amino acids. Germline CDR1 reads MGHRA; CDR2 reads YSYEKL. Trimming removed 6 bases at V and 1 base at J, with 12 bases between. The CDR3 spells CASRDVGRNTEAFF. CDR3 bases: TGCGCCAGCAGAGATGTGGGACGGAACACTGAAGCTTTCTTT.

This chain uses TRBV4-1 with TRBJ1-1, with 10 bases identical to TRBD1. The CDR3 covers 14 residues. V lost 7 bases to trimming and J lost 6 bases; unmatched junction nucleotides: 8. Germline values: CDR1 MGHRA, CDR2 YSYEKL. CDR3 protein: CASKRQGASPEAFF. CDR3 coding DNA: TGCGCCAGCAAGAGACAGGGGGCGAGTCCTGAAGCTTTCTTT.

CDR3 nucleotide sequence: TGTGCCAGCAGCGGGAGCTCCTACGAGCAGTACTTC. Translated, it gives CASSGSSYEQYF. The genes are TRBV7-6 and TRBJ2-7, with D perhaps matching TRBD2 (5 bases). The CDR3 spans 12 residues. Trimming removed 5 bases from V and 0 bases from J, with 5 bases in between. Germline CDR1 SGHVS, CDR2 FNYEAQ.

This clonotype was detected a few times. The chain has TRBV20-1 and TRBJ1-1, with unresolved D. Per germline, CDR1 DFQATT and CDR2 SNEGSKA (reference sequence). The CDR3 is 12 amino acids. V was pared by 5 bases and J by 1 base, with 8 bases between. CDR3: CSAGSANTEAFF. The DNA for the CDR3 is TGCAGTGCTGGAAGTGCGAACACTGAAGCTTTCTTT.

The genes are TRBV4-1 and TRBJ2-3, with D unresolved. The CDR3 has 17 amino acids. Germline V CDR1 and CDR2: MGHRA, YSYEKL. The ends were cut back, 4 bases at V and 0 bases at J, with 17 bases in the middle. CDR3: CASSPISLGLSTDTQYF. The CDR3 nucleotides are TGCGCCAGCAGCCCCATTTCGCTAGGCCTTAGCACAGATACGCAGTATTTT.

The gene calls are TRBV20-1 and TRBJ1-2; tentatively, D is TRBD1 (6 bases). The CDR3 is 14 amino acids. Germline V lookup: CDR1 DFQATT, CDR2 SNEGSKA (reference sequence). Trimming left V 0 bases short and J 4 bases short, with 12 bases between. CDR3 DNA sequence: TGCAGTGCTAGAGAGGAAAGGGGGGCCTATGGCTACACCTTC. As protein: CSAREERGAYGYTF.

This clonotype was seen a handful of times. The chain uses TRBV6-5 and TRBJ2-7, with D perhaps matching TRBD1 or TRBD2 (7 bases each). This CDR3 has 15 amino acids. The V end was cut by 7 bases, the J end by 4 bases, with 20 bases between. Per germline, CDR1 MNHEY and CDR2 SVGAGI. CDR3 nucleotide sequence: TGTGCCAGCACCTTACTCCAGGGGGGGGGGTACGAGCAGTACTTC. Its protein is CASTLLQGGGYEQYF.

The rearrangement uses TRBV7-9 and TRBJ2-7; D may match TRBD1 or TRBD2 (6 bases each). Germline assignment: CDR1 SEHNR and CDR2 FQNEAQ (reference sequence). Trimming left V 1 base short and J 2 bases short, with 9 bases between. The CDR3 runs to 14 residues. The DNA of the CDR3 is TGTGCCAGCAGCTTAGACGGGGGCCCCTACGAGCAGTACTTC. The encoded protein is CASSLDGGPYEQYF.

The gene calls are TRBV7-6 and TRBJ2-7; TRBD2 agrees at 10 bases. Trimming cost V 2 bases and J 6 bases; bases outside gene matches: 4. Germline V CDR1 and CDR2: SGHVS, FNYEAQ. This CDR3 has 14 amino acids. CDR3 in amino acids: CASSLKGTSAEQYF. CDR3 DNA sequence: TGTGCCAGCAGCTTAAAGGGGACTAGCGCCGAGCAGTACTTC.

In its sample, this clonotype was seen a few times. The V and J genes are TRBV10-2 and TRBJ1-2; D gene ambiguous. Germline lookup yields CDR1 WSHSY and CDR2 SAAADI. CDR3 length: 14 amino acids. Trimming shortened V by 3 bases and J by 4 bases, and 12 bases separated the two germline ends. CDR3 coding DNA: TGCGCCAGCAGTGAAGGCCCTAGACTCTATGGCTACACCTTC. It translates to CASSEGPRLYGYTF.

V gene TRBV28 combines with J gene TRBJ2-6; TRBD1 matches at 8 bases. This CDR3 spans 15 amino acids. Unmatched junction bases numbered 2, after V lost 5 bases and J lost 2 bases. CDR1 is MDHEN, CDR2 SYDVKM, per germline. CDR3 DNA sequence: TGTGCCAGCAGTCAGGGGGCGGCTGGGGCCAACGTCCTGACTTTC. The encoded protein is CASSQGAAGANVLTF.

This clonotype appeared a few times. The V gene is TRBV10-1, the J gene TRBJ2-3; D is perhaps TRBD2 (5 bases). The V gene's germline CDR1 is WNHNN and CDR2 SYGVQD (reference sequence). The V end was cut by 4 bases, the J end by 2 bases, with 7 bases between. CDR3 length: 13 residues. CDR3 protein: CASSADFTDTQYF. For the CDR3, the DNA is TGCGCCAGCAGTGCGGACTTCACAGATACGCAGTATTTT.

Only one count was recorded for this clonotype. This chain joins TRBV12-3 or TRBV12-4 and TRBJ2-7, with 10 bases aligning to TRBD1. V shed 3 bases, J shed 6 bases, and the junction held 8 bases outside the gene matches. The CDR3 contains 15 residues. The CDR3 nucleotides read TGTGCCAGCAGTTTGCGGGGGACAGGGGCGCGCGAGCAGTACTTC. Its translation: CASSLRGTGAREQYF.

This clonotype has more than one count but fewer than ten. The rearrangement uses TRBV2 and TRBJ2-3, with D unclear. The CDR3 is 12 residues long. Trimming took off 10 bases at V and 14 bases at J, with 22 bases between the two ends. CDR1 and CDR2 (germline): SNHLY, FYNNEI. This CDR3 reads CATKTEPSSVYF. For the CDR3, the DNA is TGTGCCACCAAAACAGAGCCCTCTAGTGTGTATTTT.

This clonotype was counted many times. V is TRBV18 and J is TRBJ2-3; TRBD1 matches at 11 bases. Unmatched junction bases numbered 8, after V lost 3 bases and J lost 3 bases. The CDR3 extends over 17 amino acids. Germline V gene sequence: CDR1 KGHSH, CDR2 LQKENI. The CDR3 here is CASSPDVGQGATDTQYF. CDR3 sequence (DNA): TGTGCCAGCTCACCGGATGTAGGACAGGGGGCTACAGATACGCAGTATTTT. The whole variable domain, remainder taken from reference TRBV18 and TRBJ2-3, is NAGVMQNPRHLVRRRGQEARLRCSPMKGHSHVYWYRQLPEEGLKFMVYLQKENIIDESGMPKERFSAEFPKEGPSILRIQQVVRGDSAAYFCASSPDVGQGATDTQYFGPGTRLTVL.

The DNA for the CDR3 is TGTGCCAGCAGTTTCAGGGTGAGCCAGCCCCAGCATTTT. Its translation is CASSFRVSQPQHF. The rearrangement uses TRBV27 and TRBJ1-5; the D gene is possibly TRBD1 (5 bases). The CDR3 totals 13 residues. CDR1 is MNHEY and CDR2 is SMNVEV in the germline V gene (reference sequence). Trimming removed 3 bases from V and 7 bases from J, with 10 bases in between.

The V gene is TRBV7-9, the J gene TRBJ2-7; D perhaps matches TRBD2 (5 bases). The germline CDR1 and CDR2 sequences are SEHNR and FQNEAQ (reference sequence). Trimming shortened V by 5 bases and J by 2 bases, and 16 bases separated the two germline ends. This CDR3 region has 15 residues. The CDR3 sequence: CASSLTPDGTYEQYF. The CDR3 DNA sequence: TGTGCCAGCAGCCTAACGCCCGACGGGACCTACGAGCAGTACTTC.

This clonotype was observed a handful of times. The chain couples TRBV29-1 to TRBJ1-3; D is uncertain. The V gene lost 7 bases and the J gene lost 4 bases, with 8 bases spanning the gap. Germline CDR1 and CDR2: SQVTM and ANQGSEA. The CDR3 totals 11 residues. CDR3 sequence reads: CSGQGGNTIYF. CDR3 DNA: TGCAGCGGGCAAGGAGGAAACACCATATATTTT.

This clonotype was counted at least ten times. Here the CDR3 reads CASREGRQPLRANVLTF. The CDR3 region has the DNA TGTGCCAGCAGGGAGGGTAGACAGCCCCTCCGGGCCAACGTCCTGACTTTC. The chain employs TRBV28 and TRBJ2-6, with D possibly being TRBD2 (6 bases). The ends were cut back, 6 bases at V and 5 bases at J, with 20 bases in the middle. The CDR3 has 17 amino acids. Germline loops: CDR1 MDHEN, CDR2 SYDVKM.

This clonotype was counted a few times. The CDR3 DNA reads TGCAGCGTTGTGAGGGGGAGCACAGATACGCAGTATTTT. The encoded protein is CSVVRGSTDTQYF. V and J are TRBV29-1 and TRBJ2-3; possibly TRBD1 for D (6 bases). V dropped 4 bases and J dropped 0 bases, with 8 bases sitting between them. The CDR3 extends over 13 amino acids. Germline assignment: CDR1 SQVTM and CDR2 ANQGSEA.